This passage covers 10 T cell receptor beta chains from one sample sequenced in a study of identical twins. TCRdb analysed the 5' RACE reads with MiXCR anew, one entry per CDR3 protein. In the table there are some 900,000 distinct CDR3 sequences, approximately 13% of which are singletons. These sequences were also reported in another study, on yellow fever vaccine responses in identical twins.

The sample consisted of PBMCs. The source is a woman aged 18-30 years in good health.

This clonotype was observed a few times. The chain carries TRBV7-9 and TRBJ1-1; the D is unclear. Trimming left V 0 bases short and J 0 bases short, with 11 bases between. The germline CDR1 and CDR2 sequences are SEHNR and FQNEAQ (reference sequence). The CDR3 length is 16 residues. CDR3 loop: CASSLAVGSLNTEAFF. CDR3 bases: TGTGCCAGCAGCTTAGCGGTCGGGAGCTTGAACACTGAAGCTTTCTTT. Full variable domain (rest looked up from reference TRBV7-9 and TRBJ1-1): DTGVSQNPRHKITKRGQNVTFRCDPISEHNRLYWYRQTLGQGPEFLTYFQNEAQLEKSRLLSDRFSAERPKGSFSTLEIQRTEQGDSAMYLCASSLAVGSLNTEAFFGQGTRLTVV.

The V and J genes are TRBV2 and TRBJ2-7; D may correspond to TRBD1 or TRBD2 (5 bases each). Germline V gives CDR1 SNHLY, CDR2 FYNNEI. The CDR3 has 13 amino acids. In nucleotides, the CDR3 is TGTGCAATCCGGGACGGAAGCTCCTACGAGCAGTACGTC. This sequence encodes CAIRDGSSYEQYV.

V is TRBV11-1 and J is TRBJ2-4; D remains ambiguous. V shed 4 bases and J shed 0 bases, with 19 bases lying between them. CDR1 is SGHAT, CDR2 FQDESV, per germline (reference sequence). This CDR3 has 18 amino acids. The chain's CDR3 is CASSSTGAPGLAKNIQYF. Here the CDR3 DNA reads TGTGCCAGCAGCTCCACCGGCGCTCCGGGTTTAGCCAAAAACATTCAGTACTTC.

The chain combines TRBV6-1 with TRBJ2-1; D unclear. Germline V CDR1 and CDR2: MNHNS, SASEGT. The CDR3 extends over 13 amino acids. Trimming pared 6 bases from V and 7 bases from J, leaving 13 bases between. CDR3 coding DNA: TGTGCCAGCAGACGACACCTTGGGAATGAGCAGTTCTTC. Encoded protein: CASRRHLGNEQFF.

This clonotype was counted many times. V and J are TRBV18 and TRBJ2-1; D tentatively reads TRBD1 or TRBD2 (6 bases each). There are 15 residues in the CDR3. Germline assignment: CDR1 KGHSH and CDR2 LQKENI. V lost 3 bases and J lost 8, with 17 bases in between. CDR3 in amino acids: CASSPAGSAGDEQFF. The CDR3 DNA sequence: TGTGCCAGCTCACCGGCGGGGTCGGCAGGGGATGAGCAGTTCTTC. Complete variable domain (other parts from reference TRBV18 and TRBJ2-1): NAGVMQNPRHLVRRRGQEARLRCSPMKGHSHVYWYRQLPEEGLKFMVYLQKENIIDESGMPKERFSAEFPKEGPSILRIQQVVRGDSAAYFCASSPAGSAGDEQFFGPGTRLTVL.

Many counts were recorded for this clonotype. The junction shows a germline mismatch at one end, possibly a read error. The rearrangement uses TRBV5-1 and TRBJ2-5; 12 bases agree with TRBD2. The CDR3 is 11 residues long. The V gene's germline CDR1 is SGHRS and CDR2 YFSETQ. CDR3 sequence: CASSWTSGTIF. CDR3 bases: TGCGCCAGCAGCTGGACTAGCGGGACCATTTTC.

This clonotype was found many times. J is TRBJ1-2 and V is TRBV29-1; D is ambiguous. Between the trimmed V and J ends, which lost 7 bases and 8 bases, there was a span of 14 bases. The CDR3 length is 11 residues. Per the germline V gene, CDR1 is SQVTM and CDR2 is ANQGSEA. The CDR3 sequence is CSALSGWGYTF. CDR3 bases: TGCAGCGCCCTTTCGGGGTGGGGCTACACCTTC.

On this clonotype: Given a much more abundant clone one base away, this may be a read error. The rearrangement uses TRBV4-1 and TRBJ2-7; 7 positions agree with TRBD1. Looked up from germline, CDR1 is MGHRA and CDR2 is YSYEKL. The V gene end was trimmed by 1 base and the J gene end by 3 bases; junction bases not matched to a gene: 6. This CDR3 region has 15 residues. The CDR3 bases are TGCGCCAGCAGCCAAGGAGAGACAGGGTTCTACGAGCAGTACTTC. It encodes CASSQGETGFYEQYF.

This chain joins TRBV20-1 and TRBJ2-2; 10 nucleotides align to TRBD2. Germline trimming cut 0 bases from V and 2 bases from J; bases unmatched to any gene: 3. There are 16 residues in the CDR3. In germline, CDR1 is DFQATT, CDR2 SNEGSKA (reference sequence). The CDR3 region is CSARDGLADNTGELFF. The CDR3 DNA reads TGCAGTGCTAGAGATGGACTAGCGGATAACACCGGGGAGCTGTTTTTT.

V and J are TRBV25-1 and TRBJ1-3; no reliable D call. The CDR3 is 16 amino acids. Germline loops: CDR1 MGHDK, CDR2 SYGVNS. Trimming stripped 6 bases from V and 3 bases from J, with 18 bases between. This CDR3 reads CASSGLVPTNGNTIYF. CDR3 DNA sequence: TGTGCCAGCAGCGGCTTGGTGCCCACCAATGGAAACACCATATATTTT.